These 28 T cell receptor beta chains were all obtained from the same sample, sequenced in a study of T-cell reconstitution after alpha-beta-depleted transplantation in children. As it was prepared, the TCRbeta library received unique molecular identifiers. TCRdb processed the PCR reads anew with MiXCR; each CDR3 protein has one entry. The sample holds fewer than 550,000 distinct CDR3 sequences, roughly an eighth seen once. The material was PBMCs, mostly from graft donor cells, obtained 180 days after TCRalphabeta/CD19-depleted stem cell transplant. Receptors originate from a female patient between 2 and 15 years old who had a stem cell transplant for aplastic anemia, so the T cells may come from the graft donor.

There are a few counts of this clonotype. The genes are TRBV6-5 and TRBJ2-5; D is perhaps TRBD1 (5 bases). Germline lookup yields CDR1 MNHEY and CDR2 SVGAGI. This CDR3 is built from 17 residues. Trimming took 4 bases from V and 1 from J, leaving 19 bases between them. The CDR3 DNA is TGTGCCAGCAGTTTCACCAGGGTGGGGCGGCCCCAAGAGACCCAGTACTTC. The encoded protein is CASSFTRVGRPQETQYF.

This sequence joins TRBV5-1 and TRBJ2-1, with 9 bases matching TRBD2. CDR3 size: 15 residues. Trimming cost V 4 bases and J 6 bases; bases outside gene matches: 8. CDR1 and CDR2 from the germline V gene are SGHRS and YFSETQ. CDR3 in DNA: TGCGCCAGCAGCATCTCGGCGGGAGGGCTCAATGAGCAGTTCTTC. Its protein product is CASSISAGGLNEQFF.

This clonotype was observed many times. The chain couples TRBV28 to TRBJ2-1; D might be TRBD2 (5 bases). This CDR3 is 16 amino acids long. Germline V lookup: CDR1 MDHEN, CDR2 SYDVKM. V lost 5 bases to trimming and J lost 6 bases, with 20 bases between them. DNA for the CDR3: TGTGCCAGCAGTCCCCCTGGCGGGTGGGAAAGCAATGAGCAGTTCTTC. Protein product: CASSPPGGWESNEQFF.

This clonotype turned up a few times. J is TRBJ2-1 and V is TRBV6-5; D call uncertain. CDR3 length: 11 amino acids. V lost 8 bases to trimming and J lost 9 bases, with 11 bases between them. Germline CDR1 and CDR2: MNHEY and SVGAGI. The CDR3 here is CASWLSGEQFF. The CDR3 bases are TGTGCCAGCTGGTTGTCCGGTGAGCAGTTCTTC.

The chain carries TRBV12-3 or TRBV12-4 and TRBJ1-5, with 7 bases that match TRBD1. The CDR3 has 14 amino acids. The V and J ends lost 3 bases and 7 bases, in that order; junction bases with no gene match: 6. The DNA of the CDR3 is TGTGCCAGCAGTTTCAGGGGGATGGGGCAGCCCCAGCATTTT. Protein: CASSFRGMGQPQHF.

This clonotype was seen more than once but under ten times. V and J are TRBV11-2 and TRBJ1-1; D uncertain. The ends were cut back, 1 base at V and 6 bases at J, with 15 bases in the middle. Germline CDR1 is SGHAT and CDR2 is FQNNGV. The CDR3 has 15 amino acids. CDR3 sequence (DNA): TGTGCCAGCAGCTTAGTCACACGCAGTTCGTCTGAAGCTTTCTTT. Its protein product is CASSLVTRSSSEAFF.

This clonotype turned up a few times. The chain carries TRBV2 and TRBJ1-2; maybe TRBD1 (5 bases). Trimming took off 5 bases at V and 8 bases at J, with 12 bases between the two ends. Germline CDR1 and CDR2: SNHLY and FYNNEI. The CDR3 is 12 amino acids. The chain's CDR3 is CASSPHGGGYTF. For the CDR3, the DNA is TGTGCCAGCAGTCCCCATGGGGGGGGCTACACCTTC.

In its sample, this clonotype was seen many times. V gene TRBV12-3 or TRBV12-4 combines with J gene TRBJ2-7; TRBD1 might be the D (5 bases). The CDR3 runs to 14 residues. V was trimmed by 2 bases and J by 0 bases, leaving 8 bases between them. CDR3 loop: CASSLSGLSYEQYF. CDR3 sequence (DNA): TGTGCCAGCAGTTTATCAGGGCTCTCCTACGAGCAGTACTTC.

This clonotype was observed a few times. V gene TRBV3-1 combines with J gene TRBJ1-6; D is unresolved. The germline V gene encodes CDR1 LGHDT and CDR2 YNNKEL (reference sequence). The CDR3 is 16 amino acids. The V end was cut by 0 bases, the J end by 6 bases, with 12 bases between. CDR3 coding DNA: TGTGCCAGCAGCCAAGATCGGACTCTGGGTAATTCACCCCTCCACTTT. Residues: CASSQDRTLGNSPLHF.

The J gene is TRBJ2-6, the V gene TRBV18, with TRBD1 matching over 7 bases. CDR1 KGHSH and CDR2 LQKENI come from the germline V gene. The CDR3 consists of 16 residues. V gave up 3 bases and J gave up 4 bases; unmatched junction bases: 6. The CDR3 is CASSPRDSSGANVLTF. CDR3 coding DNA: TGTGCCAGCTCACCGAGGGACAGCTCGGGGGCCAACGTCCTGACTTTC.

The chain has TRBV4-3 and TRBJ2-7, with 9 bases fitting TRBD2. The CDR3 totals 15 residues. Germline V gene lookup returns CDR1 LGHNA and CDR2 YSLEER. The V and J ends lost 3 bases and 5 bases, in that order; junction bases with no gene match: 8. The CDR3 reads CASSQREGLGDEQYF. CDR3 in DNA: TGCGCCAGCAGCCAGCGGGAGGGCCTCGGGGACGAGCAGTACTTC.

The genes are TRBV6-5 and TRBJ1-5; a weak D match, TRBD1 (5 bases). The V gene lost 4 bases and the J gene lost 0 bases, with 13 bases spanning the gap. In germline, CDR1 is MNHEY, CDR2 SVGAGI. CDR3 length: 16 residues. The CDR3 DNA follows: TGTGCCAGCAGTTTAAAGGGGAGCTATAGCAATCAGCCCCAGCATTTT. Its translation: CASSLKGSYSNQPQHF.

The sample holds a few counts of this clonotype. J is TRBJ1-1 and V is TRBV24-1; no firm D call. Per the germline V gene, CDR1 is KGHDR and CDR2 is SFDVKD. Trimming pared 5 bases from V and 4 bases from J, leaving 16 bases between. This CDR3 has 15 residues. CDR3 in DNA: TGTGCCACCAGTGGGCCCGGGCAGGCCGCCACTGAAGCTTTCTTT. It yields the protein CATSGPGQAATEAFF.

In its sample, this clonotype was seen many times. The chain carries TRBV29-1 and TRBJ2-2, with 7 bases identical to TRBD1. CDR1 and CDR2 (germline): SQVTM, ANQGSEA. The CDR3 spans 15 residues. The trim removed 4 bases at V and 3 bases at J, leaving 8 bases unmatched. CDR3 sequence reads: CSVAPSGGYTGELFF. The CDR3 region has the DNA TGCAGCGTTGCCCCCTCAGGGGGATACACCGGGGAGCTGTTTTTT.

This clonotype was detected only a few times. Here the CDR3 DNA reads TGCGCCAGCAGCTTGAGAATAGATACGCAGTATTTT. Translating gives CASSLRIDTQYF. This chain links TRBV5-1 with TRBJ2-3; D is uncertain. The CDR3 contains 12 residues. Per the germline V gene, CDR1 is SGHRS and CDR2 is YFSETQ. V was trimmed by 1 base and J by 5 bases, leaving 5 bases between them.

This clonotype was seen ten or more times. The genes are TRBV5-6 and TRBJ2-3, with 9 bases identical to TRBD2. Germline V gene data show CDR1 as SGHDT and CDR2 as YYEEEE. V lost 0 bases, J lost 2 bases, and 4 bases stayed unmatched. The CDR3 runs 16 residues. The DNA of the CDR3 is TGTGCCAGCAGCTTGGGGCTAGCGGGGATCACAGATACGCAGTATTTT. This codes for CASSLGLAGITDTQYF.

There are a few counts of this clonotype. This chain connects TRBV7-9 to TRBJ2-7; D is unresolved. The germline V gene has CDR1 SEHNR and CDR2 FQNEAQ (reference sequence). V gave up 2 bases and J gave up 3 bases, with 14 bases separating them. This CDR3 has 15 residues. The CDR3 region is CASSLNSQPDYEQYV. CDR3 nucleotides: TGTGCCAGCAGCTTAAATTCCCAGCCAGACTACGAGCAGTACGTC.

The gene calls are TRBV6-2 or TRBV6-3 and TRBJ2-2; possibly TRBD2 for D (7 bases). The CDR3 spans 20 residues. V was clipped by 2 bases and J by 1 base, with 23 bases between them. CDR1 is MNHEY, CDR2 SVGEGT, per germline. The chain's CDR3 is CASSYLWGGRVPENTGELFF. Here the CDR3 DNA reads TGTGCCAGCAGTTACCTTTGGGGGGGCCGTGTCCCCGAGAACACCGGGGAGCTGTTTTTT.

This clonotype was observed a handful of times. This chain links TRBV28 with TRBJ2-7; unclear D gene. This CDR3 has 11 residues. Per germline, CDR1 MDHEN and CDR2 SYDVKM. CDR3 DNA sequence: TGTACTTCTCGCGTGGGCTACGAGCAGTACTTC. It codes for CTSRVGYEQYF.

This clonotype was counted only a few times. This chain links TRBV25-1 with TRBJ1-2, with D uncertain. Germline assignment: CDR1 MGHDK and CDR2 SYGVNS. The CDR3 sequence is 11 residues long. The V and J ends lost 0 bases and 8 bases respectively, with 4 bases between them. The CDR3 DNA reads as TGTGCCAGCAGTGAATATCAGGGCTACACCTTC. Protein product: CASSEYQGYTF.

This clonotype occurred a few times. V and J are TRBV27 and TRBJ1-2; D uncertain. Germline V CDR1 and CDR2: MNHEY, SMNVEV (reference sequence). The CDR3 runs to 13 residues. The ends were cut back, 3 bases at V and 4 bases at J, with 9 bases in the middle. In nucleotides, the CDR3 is TGTGCCAGCAGTTTTACAGACGCCTATGGCTACACCTTC. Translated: CASSFTDAYGYTF.

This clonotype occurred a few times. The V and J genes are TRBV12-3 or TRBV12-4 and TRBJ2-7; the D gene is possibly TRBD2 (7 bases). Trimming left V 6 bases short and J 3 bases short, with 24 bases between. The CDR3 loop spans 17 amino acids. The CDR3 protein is CASSPRASGQGGYEQYF. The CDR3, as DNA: TGTGCCAGCAGCCCCCGGGCTAGCGGCCAAGGGGGCTACGAGCAGTACTTC.

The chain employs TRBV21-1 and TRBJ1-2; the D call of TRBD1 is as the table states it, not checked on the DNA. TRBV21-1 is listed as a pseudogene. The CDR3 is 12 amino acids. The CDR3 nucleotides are TGTGCCAGCAGCGCGCCCCGGCATGGCTACACCTTC. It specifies CASSAPRHGYTF.

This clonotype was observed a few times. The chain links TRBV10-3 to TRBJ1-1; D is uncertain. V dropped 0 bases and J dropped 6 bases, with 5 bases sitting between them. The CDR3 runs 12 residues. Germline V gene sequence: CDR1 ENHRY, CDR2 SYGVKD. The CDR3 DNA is TGTGCCATCAGTGAGTCCTGGCCTGAAGCTTTCTTT. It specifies CAISESWPEAFF.

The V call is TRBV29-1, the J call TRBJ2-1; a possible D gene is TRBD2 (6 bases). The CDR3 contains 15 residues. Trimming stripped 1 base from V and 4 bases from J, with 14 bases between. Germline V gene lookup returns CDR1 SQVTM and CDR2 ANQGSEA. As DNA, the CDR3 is TGCAGCGTTGAAGGCCGGGACTTTAGATACAATGAGCAGTTCTTC. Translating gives CSVEGRDFRYNEQFF.

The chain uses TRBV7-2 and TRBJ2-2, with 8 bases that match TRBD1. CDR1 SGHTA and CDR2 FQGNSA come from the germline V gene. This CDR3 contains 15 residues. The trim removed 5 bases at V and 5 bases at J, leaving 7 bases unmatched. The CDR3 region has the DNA TGTGCCAGCAGCCCAGGGGGCGCCCCTACCGGGGAGCTGTTTTTT. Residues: CASSPGGAPTGELFF.

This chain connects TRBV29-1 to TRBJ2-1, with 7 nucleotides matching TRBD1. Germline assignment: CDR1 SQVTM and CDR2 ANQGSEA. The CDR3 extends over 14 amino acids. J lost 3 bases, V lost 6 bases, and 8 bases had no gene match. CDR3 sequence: CSVAGTDFYNEQFF. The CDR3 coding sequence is TGCAGCGTGGCCGGGACAGACTTCTACAATGAGCAGTTCTTC.

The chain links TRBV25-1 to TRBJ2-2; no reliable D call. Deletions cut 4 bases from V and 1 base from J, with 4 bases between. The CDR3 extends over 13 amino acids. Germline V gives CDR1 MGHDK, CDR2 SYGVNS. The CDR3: CASSGRNTGELFF. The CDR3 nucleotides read TGTGCCAGCAGTGGCCGGAACACCGGGGAGCTGTTTTTT.